The TCR beta chain described here comes from a study of blood T cell repertoires in COVID-19. Overall study context: Acute and convalescent COVID-19 specimens originated in the United States, Italy and Spain. PBMCs, B-cell-depleted T cells, or T cells provided the cDNA or gDNA that made up the material.

In the source study's methods: From reference gene primer amplification, estimates of nucleated cell counts were derived. Assay used: immunoSEQ multiplex PCR; TCRdb lists only in-frame clones, some missing. That table supplies the V and J calls and clone size; D and trimming were determined from the DNA. The data hold 100,000 to 150,000 clones, with 75% to 85% observed a single time. This CDR3 contains 18 residues. The specimen was peripheral blood. The TCR comes from a human donor in a cohort sampled during active COVID-19. The V and J genes are TRBV21-1 and TRBJ2-3; TRBD1, the table's D call, was not compared with the DNA. TRBV21-1 is a documented pseudogene. The CDR3 here is CASTRRRYGSPGADTQYF. The CDR3 nucleotides are TGTGCCAGCACCCGTAGACGATACGGCAGCCCAGGGGCAGATACGCAGTATTTT.